This T cell receptor beta chain was found in a study of human CD8 memory T cell subsets. UMI-labeled 5' RACE was the method by which TCR beta libraries were made. Each CDR3 protein gets one entry in TCRdb, which reprocessed the 5' RACE reads and gives no DNA. The sample has fewer than 4,500 distinct CDR3 sequences; the top ten hold less than 40%. The CDR3 is made up of 16 amino acids. Germline loops: CDR1 DFQATT, CDR2 SNEGSKA (reference sequence). Material for sequencing was CD8+ T cells from PBMCs. The chain couples TRBV20-1 to TRBJ2-5; TCRdb names TRBD1, which stays unverified in the absence of DNA. The receptor was isolated from a human donor in good health. CDR3 sequence reads: CSASGQHGGRQETQYF.